Listed below are T cell receptor beta chains from one sample, sequenced in a study of control samples from healthy donors and cancer patients. The data were produced by immunoSEQ multiplex PCR, yet TCRdb's version contains in-frame clones alone and is incomplete. This sample has approximately 69,000 clones; more than 70% occur once, and the top ten carry less than 6.5%. The sequenced sample was PBMCs. Every receptor here comes from a man between 60 and 75 years old with colorectal cancer. Each CDR3 is given with its conserved first and last residue. D genes are given only for firm matches. Where a row states a size, it is once, few, many or the class of an expanded clone; other rows omit it.

D,size,V,J,CDR3,DNA
NA,NA,TRBV4-1,TRBJ2-2,CASSQETGENTGELFF,TGCGCCAGCAGCCAAGAAACGGGGGAGAACACCGGGGAGCTGTTTTTT
TRBD1,NA,TRBV3-1/TRBV3-2,TRBJ2-1,CASSRLGQSSYNEQFF,TGTGCCAGCAGCCGCCTGGGACAGAGCTCCTACAATGAGCAGTTCTTC
NA,NA,TRBV5-6,TRBJ2-3,CASSSRRTPQDTQYF,TGTGCCAGCAGCTCCCGCCGGACCCCTCAAGATACGCAGTATTTT
NA,NA,TRBV19,TRBJ1-5,CATTGFDGNQPQHF,TGTGCCACCACAGGGTTTGATGGCAATCAGCCCCAGCATTTT
NA,NA,TRBV29-1,TRBJ2-5,CSVELGREETQYF,TGCAGCGTTGAATTGGGACGGGAGGAGACCCAGTACTTC
NA,NA,TRBV7-9,TRBJ2-2,CASSSPGLITGELFF,TGTGCCAGCAGCTCCCCGGGACTCATCACCGGGGAGCTGTTTTTT
NA,NA,TRBV28,TRBJ1-2,CASSSGRVGYTF,TGTGCCAGCAGCTCCGGCAGAGTAGGCTACACCTTC
TRBD1,NA,TRBV10-3,TRBJ2-7,CASGQISYEQYF,TGTGCCTCGGGACAGATCTCCTACGAGCAGTACTTC
NA,NA,TRBV11-2,TRBJ2-5,CASSLGLETQYF,TGTGCCAGCAGCTTAGGGCTAGAGACCCAGTACTTC
NA,NA,TRBV2,TRBJ2-1,CASSEALGGWNEQFF,TGTGCCAGCAGTGAAGCGCTTGGGGGATGGAATGAGCAGTTCTTC
TRBD2,NA,TRBV18,TRBJ2-7,CASSPLREGNEQYF,TGTGCCAGCTCACCACTCCGGGAGGGTAACGAGCAGTACTTC
NA,NA,TRBV2,TRBJ2-5,CASSEALRSGETQYF,TGTGCCAGCAGTGAAGCGCTTCGGAGTGGGGAGACCCAGTACTTC
TRBD2,NA,TRBV9,TRBJ2-7,CASSSGLAGTLEQYF,TGTGCCAGCAGCTCCGGACTAGCGGGGACCTTAGAGCAGTACTTC
NA,NA,TRBV5-7,TRBJ1-3,CASSLAVGPGNTIYF,TGTGCCAGCAGCTTGGCAGTTGGCCCTGGAAACACCATATATTTT
NA,NA,TRBV7-2,TRBJ1-2,CASTPEWGGGGGGYTF,TGTGCCAGCACCCCAGAGTGGGGCGGCGGGGGAGGTGGCTACACCTTC
TRBD1,NA,TRBV6-5,TRBJ1-2,CASSYGTGGDYGYTF,TGTGCCAGCAGTTACGGGACAGGGGGGGACTATGGCTACACCTTC
NA,NA,TRBV4-2,TRBJ2-4,CASSPVVSKNIQYF,TGTGCCAGCAGCCCAGTAGTCTCCAAAAACATTCAGTACTTC
NA,NA,TRBV7-3,TRBJ2-6,CASSRKGGGGSGANVLTF,TGTGCCAGCAGCCGGAAAGGCGGGGGCGGCTCTGGGGCCAACGTCCTGACTTTC
TRBD1,NA,TRBV29-1,TRBJ2-3,CSWTGTGGSDTQYF,TGCAGCTGGACCGGGACAGGGGGATCAGATACGCAGTATTTT
NA,NA,TRBV2,TRBJ1-1,CASNIMGGRAFF,TGTGCCAGCAACATCATGGGGGGTAGAGCTTTCTTT
NA,NA,TRBV2,TRBJ1-4,CASSGVTEKLFF,TGTGCCAGCAGTGGAGTCACCGAAAAACTGTTTTTT
TRBD1,NA,TRBV30,TRBJ2-5,CAWRPGQGTQETQYF,TGTGCCTGGAGACCGGGACAGGGGACTCAAGAGACCCAGTACTTC
NA,NA,TRBV24-1,TRBJ2-3,CATSDHGQIVSDTQYF,TGTGCCACCAGTGATCACGGACAGATTGTCTCAGATACGCAGTATTTT
NA,once,TRBV11-3,TRBJ2-7,CASSLELTGFYEQYF,TGTGCCAGCAGCTTAGAGCTCACGGGCTTCTACGAGCAGTACTTC
TRBD1,NA,TRBV2,TRBJ1-4,CASSPRQGSNEKLFF,TGTGCCAGCAGTCCCAGACAGGGGTCTAATGAAAAACTGTTTTTT
NA,NA,TRBV27,TRBJ2-3,CASSSRGGGSDTQYF,TGTGCCAGCAGTAGTAGGGGGGGTGGATCAGATACGCAGTATTTT
NA,NA,TRBV20-1,TRBJ1-3,CSASKGPHSGNTIYF,TGCAGTGCTAGTAAGGGACCTCACTCTGGAAACACCATATATTTT
NA,NA,TRBV9,TRBJ1-6,CASSRKGGSGFNSPLHF,TGTGCCAGCAGCCGTAAGGGGGGCTCGGGGTTCAATTCACCCCTCCACTTT
NA,NA,TRBV6-6,TRBJ2-7,CASSSPGGRDEQYF,TGTGCCAGCAGTTCCCCAGGGGGGAGGGACGAGCAGTACTTC
NA,NA,TRBV12-5,TRBJ1-5,CASGWVPDGAWASNQPQHF,TGTGCTAGTGGTTGGGTCCCGGATGGCGCATGGGCTAGCAATCAGCCCCAGCATTTT
TRBD2,once,TRBV4-1,TRBJ2-2,CASSPRTSSNTGELFF,TGCGCCAGCAGCCCGCGGACTAGCTCGAACACCGGGGAGCTGTTTTTT
NA,NA,TRBV7-3,TRBJ2-1,CASSSDLLYWGEQFF,TGTGCCAGCAGCTCGGACCTGCTCTACTGGGGTGAGCAGTTCTTC
NA,NA,TRBV19,TRBJ1-5,CASSINYVGSRLNQPQHF,TGTGCCAGTAGTATAAATTATGTAGGGAGCAGACTCAATCAGCCCCAGCATTTT
NA,NA,TRBV18,TRBJ1-2,CASSPATGNYGYTF,TGTGCCAGCTCACCTGCTACAGGAAACTATGGCTACACCTTC
NA,NA,TRBV6-5,TRBJ1-2,CASSYSGEIDGYTF,TGTGCCAGCAGTTACTCGGGAGAGATAGATGGCTACACCTTC
NA,once,TRBV20-1,TRBJ2-1,CSARVGFF,TGCAGTGCCCGTGTTGGGTTCTTC
NA,NA,TRBV9,TRBJ1-1,CASSGEAGITEAFF,TGTGCCAGCAGCGGGGAGGCAGGGATCACTGAAGCTTTCTTT
NA,NA,TRBV9,TRBJ2-3,CASSVGGEDTQYF,TGTGCCAGCAGCGTAGGGGGCGAAGATACGCAGTATTTT
NA,few,TRBV11-2,TRBJ2-7,CASSLVGALRNEQYF,TGTGCCAGCAGCTTAGTAGGGGCGCTGAGGAACGAGCAGTACTTC
NA,NA,TRBV5-6,TRBJ1-1,CASSYGVGNTEAFF,TGTGCCAGCAGCTATGGGGTCGGGAACACTGAAGCTTTCTTT
TRBD1,NA,TRBV5-1,TRBJ1-4,CASSLGTGGEKLFF,TGCGCCAGCAGCTTGGGGACAGGCGGTGAAAAACTGTTTTTT
NA,NA,TRBV7-9,TRBJ1-1,CASSRRGDTEAFF,TGTGCCAGCAGCCGCCGAGGGGACACTGAAGCTTTCTTT
NA,NA,TRBV5-6,TRBJ2-2,CASSSSWRGELFF,TGTGCCAGCAGCTCCTCTTGGAGGGGGGAGCTGTTTTTT
TRBD2,NA,TRBV11-2,TRBJ2-2,CASRPTSGGVGELFF,TGTGCCAGCAGGCCGACTAGCGGGGGTGTCGGGGAGCTGTTTTTT
NA,NA,TRBV5-1,TRBJ1-1,CASSNGTVTEAFF,TGCGCCAGCAGCAACGGGACGGTCACTGAAGCTTTCTTT
TRBD1,NA,TRBV11-2,TRBJ2-1,CAVHDRGSNEQFF,TGTGCCGTACATGACAGGGGTAGCAATGAGCAGTTCTTC
NA,NA,TRBV15,TRBJ2-3,CATSEGESTDTQYF,TGTGCCACCAGCGAAGGGGAGAGCACAGATACGCAGTATTTT
TRBD2,few,TRBV9,TRBJ2-1,CASSVDSGIYNEQFF,TGTGCCAGCAGCGTAGACAGCGGGATTTACAATGAGCAGTTCTTC
NA,NA,TRBV28,TRBJ1-6,CASNLENNSPLHF,TGTGCCAGCAACTTGGAAAATAATTCACCCCTCCACTTT
NA,NA,TRBV6-5,TRBJ2-7,CASSNSYEQYF,TGTGCCAGCTCGAACTCCTACGAGCAGTACTTC
NA,NA,TRBV3-1/TRBV3-2,TRBJ2-3,CASSKDSGTAIKDTQYF,TGTGCCAGCAGCAAGGACTCCGGGACCGCTATAAAAGATACGCAGTATTTT
TRBD1,NA,TRBV7-2,TRBJ2-2,CASSARQGANTGELFF,TGTGCCAGCAGCGCCAGACAGGGGGCGAACACCGGGGAGCTGTTTTTT
TRBD2,NA,TRBV6-5,TRBJ2-1,CASRTGGSYNEQFF,TGTGCCAGCAGAACCGGGGGGTCCTACAATGAGCAGTTCTTC
NA,NA,TRBV9,TRBJ2-7,CASSVEDGRGREQYF,TGTGCCAGCAGCGTAGAGGACGGCAGGGGAAGGGAGCAGTACTTC
NA,NA,TRBV5-4,TRBJ1-2,CASSAMGPTADYGYTF,TGTGCCAGCAGCGCAATGGGACCAACCGCCGACTATGGCTACACCTTC
TRBD2,NA,TRBV6-5,TRBJ2-5,CASSRSGGQTQYF,TGTGCCAGCAGCCGCAGCGGGGGACAGACCCAGTACTTC
NA,NA,TRBV7-2,TRBJ2-5,CASSRVGSALETQYF,TGTGCCAGCAGCCGCGTGGGGTCTGCCTTAGAGACCCAGTACTTC
NA,NA,TRBV7-2,TRBJ1-5,CASSGSSNQPQHF,TGTGCCAGCAGCGGAAGCAGCAATCAGCCCCAGCATTTT
TRBD2,NA,TRBV18,TRBJ2-5,CASSQGLAWETQYF,TGTGCCAGCTCACAAGGACTAGCGTGGGAGACCCAGTACTTC